This entry is about one T cell receptor beta chain. Its antigen is currently unknown. These data come from a study of T cells in Graves' hyperthyroidism and ophthalmopathy. Study-level points and caveats: With a median lead of around 6.7 months before onset, the model predicted ophthalmopathy.

V dropped 4 bases and J dropped 5; count of bases not matched to a gene: 8. The CDR3 is 15 residues long. Germline V gene lookup returns CDR1 SGHDN and CDR2 FVKESK. Amplified regions were TCR beta CDR3 sequences from RNA transcripts. When the TCR CDR3 underwent first-round RT-PCR, the HTBI primer set was used. Each CDR3 protein gets one entry after TCRdb re-called the multiplex PCR reads with MiXCR. The sample consists of around 520,000 distinct CDR3 sequences, over 13% of them appearing once. V and J are TRBV14 and TRBJ2-5; TRBD2 agrees at 9 bases. Specimen: blood. This sequence originates from a woman aged 18-29 years with Graves' hyperthyroidism. CDR3: CASSLSGSFWETQYF. CDR3 in DNA: TGTGCCAGCAGCCTTAGCGGGAGCTTCTGGGAGACCCAGTACTTC.